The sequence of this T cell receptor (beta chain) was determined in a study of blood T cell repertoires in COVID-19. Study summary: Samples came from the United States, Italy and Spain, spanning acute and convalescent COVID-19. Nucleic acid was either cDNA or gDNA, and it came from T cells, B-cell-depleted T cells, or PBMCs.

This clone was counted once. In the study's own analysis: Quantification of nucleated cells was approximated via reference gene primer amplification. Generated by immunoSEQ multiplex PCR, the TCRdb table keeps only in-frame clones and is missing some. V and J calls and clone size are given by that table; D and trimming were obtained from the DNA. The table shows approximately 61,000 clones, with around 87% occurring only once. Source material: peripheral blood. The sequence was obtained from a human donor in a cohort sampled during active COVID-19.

The DNA for the CDR3 is TGTGCCAGCAGCGTTAGGGGACATCTCACCGGGGAGCTGTTTTTT. It translates to CASSVRGHLTGELFF. This rearrangement joins TRBV9 to TRBJ2-2, with TRBD1 as a possible D gene (6 bases). Germline CDR1 and CDR2: SGDLS and YYNGEE. The V and J ends lost 2 bases and 4 bases respectively, with 12 bases between them. CDR3 length: 15 residues.